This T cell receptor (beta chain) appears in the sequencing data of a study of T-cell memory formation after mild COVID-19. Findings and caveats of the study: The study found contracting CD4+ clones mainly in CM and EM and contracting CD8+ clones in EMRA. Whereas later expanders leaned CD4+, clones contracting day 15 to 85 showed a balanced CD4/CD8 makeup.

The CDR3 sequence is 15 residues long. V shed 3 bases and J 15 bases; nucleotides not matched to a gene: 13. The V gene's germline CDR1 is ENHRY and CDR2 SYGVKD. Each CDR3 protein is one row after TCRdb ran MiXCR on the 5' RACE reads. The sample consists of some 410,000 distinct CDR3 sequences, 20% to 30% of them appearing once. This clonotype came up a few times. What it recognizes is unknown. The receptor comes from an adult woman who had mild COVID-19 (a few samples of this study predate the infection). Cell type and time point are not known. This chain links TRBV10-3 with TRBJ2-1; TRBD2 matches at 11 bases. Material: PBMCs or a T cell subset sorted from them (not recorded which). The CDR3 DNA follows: TGTGCCATCAGTGACCCACAACAGACTAGCGGGATCCTGTTCTTC. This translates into CAISDPQQTSGILFF.